These 16 T cell receptor beta chains were sequenced from one sample in a study of blood T cell repertoires in COVID-19. Profiling relied on immunoSEQ multiplex PCR, and the TCRdb table lists in-frame clones only, not all of them. The sample contains around 300,000 clones, around 86% of which appear only once. The sample was PBMCs or T cells enriched from blood (not recorded which). Source of these receptors: a woman aged 40 to 50 who had recovered from COVID-19.

This clone was seen only once. The genes are TRBV7-8 and TRBJ1-1, with D possibly being TRBD1 (6 bases). Trimming stripped 5 bases from V and 1 base from J, with 14 bases between. There are 15 residues in the CDR3. The V gene's germline CDR1 is SGHVS and CDR2 FQNEAQ. CDR3 amino acids: CASSLITGRNTEAFF. The CDR3, as DNA: TGTGCCAGCAGCCTAATAACAGGGCGGAACACTGAAGCTTTCTTT. The whole variable domain, filled in from reference TRBV7-8 and TRBJ1-1, reads GAGVSQSPRYKVAKRGQDVALRCDPISGHVSLFWYQQALGQGPEFLTYFQNEAQLDKSGLPSDRFFAERPEGSVSTLKIQRTQQEDSAVYLCASSLITGRNTEAFFGQGTRLTVV.

The chain recombines TRBV18 with TRBJ1-6; no reliable D call. The germline V gene has CDR1 KGHSH and CDR2 LQKENI. The V and J ends lost 2 bases and 8 bases respectively, with 10 bases between them. The CDR3 extends over 14 amino acids. Here the CDR3 DNA reads TGTGCCAGCTCACCAATCGCGTCGGATTCACCCCTCCACTTT. This translates into CASSPIASDSPLHF.

The J gene is TRBJ2-1, the V gene TRBV7-3; 10 bases line up with TRBD2. The germline V gene has CDR1 SGHTA and CDR2 FQGTGA. V gave up 2 bases and J gave up 6 bases; unmatched junction bases: 4. This CDR3 has 15 residues. Here the CDR3 reads CASSLDPSGGNEQFF. The CDR3, as DNA: TGTGCCAGCAGCTTAGATCCTAGCGGGGGCAATGAGCAGTTCTTC.

The chain uses TRBV6-4 and TRBJ1-2; D may be TRBD1 (6 bases). The V and J ends lost 6 bases and 4 bases respectively, with 12 bases between them. The germline gives CDR1 MRHNA, CDR2 SNTAGT. The CDR3 consists of 13 residues. The CDR3 DNA reads TGTGCCAGCAGCCACCAGGGGACCTATGGCTACACCTTC. Translation gives CASSHQGTYGYTF.

The rearrangement uses TRBV5-1 and TRBJ2-1; 7 bases match TRBD1. V lost 1 base, J lost 4 bases, and 5 bases stayed unmatched. CDR1 is SGHRS, CDR2 YFSETQ, per germline. CDR3 length: 15 amino acids. CDR3 region: CASSLSTGDYNEQFF. The DNA of the CDR3 is TGCGCCAGCAGCTTGAGTACAGGGGATTACAATGAGCAGTTCTTC.

The chain is built from TRBV11-2 and TRBJ2-1; 7 bases map to TRBD2. Unmatched junction bases numbered 13, after V lost 3 bases and J lost 5 bases. CDR1 is SGHAT and CDR2 is FQNNGV in the germline V gene. This CDR3 has 17 residues. The CDR3 coding sequence is TGTGCCAGCAGCTTCGACAGTAGCGGACGGGGGGACAATGAGCAGTTCTTC. Translating it yields CASSFDSSGRGDNEQFF. The full variable domain, rest sourced from reference TRBV11-2 and TRBJ2-1, is EAGVAQSPRYKIIEKRQSVAFWCNPISGHATLYWYQQILGQGPKLLIQFQNNGVVDDSQLPKDRFSAERLKGVDSTLKIQPAKLEDSAVYLCASSFDSSGRGDNEQFFGPGTRLTVL.

The chain is built from TRBV4-1 and TRBJ1-2; 7 bases align to TRBD1. Germline-derived CDR1 and CDR2 are MGHRA and YSYEKL. The CDR3 has 15 residues. V trimming: 3 bases; J trimming: 8 bases; junction bases outside the gene matches: 12. The CDR3 DNA is TGCGCCAGCAGCCAGGTGGAGAGGGGGCTGGGGGGCTACACCTTC. This codes for CASSQVERGLGGYTF.

The table lists this clone with a count of one. V is TRBV28 and J is TRBJ1-5; perhaps TRBD1 as D (6 bases). The germline V gene has CDR1 MDHEN and CDR2 SYDVKM. This CDR3 has 15 residues. Trimming cost V 4 bases and J 2 bases, with 12 bases left between them. The CDR3 region is CASSSGARGNQPQHF. The CDR3 region has the DNA TGTGCCAGCAGTTCAGGGGCGAGGGGCAATCAGCCCCAGCATTTT.

The rearrangement links TRBV5-4 to TRBJ1-2; 8 bases align to TRBD1. Germline V CDR1 and CDR2: SGHNT, YYREEE (reference sequence). The ends lost 4 bases at V and 4 bases at J; junction bases unmatched: 12. CDR3 length equals 16 residues. CDR3 in DNA: TGTGCCAGCAGCGATACGCGGACAGGGACAATCTATGGCTACACCTTC. Amino acid sequence: CASSDTRTGTIYGYTF.

This rearrangement joins TRBV28 to TRBJ1-1; TRBD1 might be the D (5 bases). Trimming left V 5 bases short and J 8 bases short, with 9 bases between. The CDR3 is 11 residues long. CDR1 is MDHEN, CDR2 SYDVKM, per germline. In DNA form, the CDR3 reads TGTGCCAGCAGTCCTCGACAGGAAGCTTTCTTT. Translation gives CASSPRQEAFF.

This clone was seen only once. V gene TRBV18 combines with J gene TRBJ1-2, with a tentative D call TRBD1 (5 bases). The CDR3 has 14 amino acids. Germline assignment: CDR1 KGHSH and CDR2 LQKENI. V shed 1 base and J shed 4 bases, with 10 bases lying between them. The chain's CDR3 is CASSPRGEVYGYTF. Written as DNA, the CDR3 is TGTGCCAGCTCACCACGGGGGGAAGTCTATGGCTACACCTTC.

J is TRBJ1-1 and V is TRBV7-9; D remains ambiguous. Trimming pared 8 bases from V and 2 bases from J, leaving 12 bases between. The CDR3 is made up of 13 amino acids. Germline V CDR1 and CDR2: SEHNR, FQNEAQ (reference sequence). The CDR3 spells CASRAQANTEAFF. In DNA, the CDR3 is TGTGCCAGCCGAGCCCAGGCTAACACTGAAGCTTTCTTT.

The rearrangement uses TRBV6-6 and TRBJ2-7, with D maybe TRBD2 (6 bases). This CDR3 is 11 amino acids long. CDR1 is MNHNY, CDR2 SVGAGI, per germline (reference sequence). V lost 11 bases, J lost 3 bases, and 11 bases lay in between. CDR3 in DNA: TGTGCCTCTAGCGACTACTACGAGCAGTACTTC. Translating it yields CASSDYYEQYF.

The chain couples TRBV7-2 to TRBJ1-1, with D possibly being TRBD1 (6 bases). Germline loops: CDR1 SGHTA, CDR2 FQGNSA. This CDR3 has 16 amino acids. With 4 bases removed from V and 1 base from J, the gap between germline ends came to 16 bases. CDR3 residues: CASSWGHRAKNTEAFF. In nucleotides, the CDR3 is TGTGCCAGCAGCTGGGGACACCGGGCTAAGAACACTGAAGCTTTCTTT.

V usage is TRBV11-3 and J usage is TRBJ1-2; 10 bases line up with TRBD1. In germline, CDR1 is SGHNT, CDR2 YENEEA. Trimming at V came to 3 bases and at J to 10 bases, leaving 5 bases not matched to a gene. The CDR3 covers 13 residues. The CDR3 loop reads CASSLGQGIDYTF. Here the CDR3 DNA reads TGTGCCAGCAGCTTGGGACAGGGGATTGACTACACCTTC.

The rearrangement uses TRBV5-1 and TRBJ1-5; 8 nucleotides match TRBD1. J lost 7 bases, V lost 4 bases, and 10 bases had no gene match. Germline CDR1 reads SGHRS; CDR2 reads YFSETQ. The CDR3 is 15 amino acids. The CDR3 sequence is CASSPGTGGRQPQHF. For the CDR3, the DNA is TGCGCCAGCAGCCCCGGGACAGGAGGTCGCCAGCCCCAGCATTTT.